This passage covers 2 T cell receptor beta chains from one sample sequenced in a study of CXCR3-negative and CXCR3-positive naive CD8 T cells (dated by TCRdb to the late 2010s). Sequencing was carried out with a NextSeq 550. The Human TCR Profiling Kit (MiLaboratory) was used to prepare UMI-labeled 5' RACE TRB cDNA libraries. Following reprocessing of the reads by TCRdb, the data hold one row per CDR3 protein sequence and no DNA is available. The sample's clone listing holds some 130,000 distinct CDR3 sequences. The ten largest clones add up to 0.29% of the sample. Specimen: naive CXCR3- CD8+ T cells from blood. The cell subset or site label for this specimen denotes: CD45RO-CCR7+CD27+CD95- naive CD8+ T cells lacking CXCR3 (TNR3-). All receptors derive from a human donor in good health. Some clones in this sample may be carry-over from other donors' samples.

CDR3 region: CASSPFFPVSSYEQYF. This chain links TRBV11-2 with TRBJ2-7. The CDR3 runs 16 residues. The germline gives CDR1 SGHAT, CDR2 FQNNGV.

This chain uses TRBV19 with TRBJ1-5. CDR3 length: 15 amino acids. CDR1 and CDR2 (germline): LNHDA, SQIVND (reference sequence). CDR3 amino acids: CASSIGARANQPQHF.